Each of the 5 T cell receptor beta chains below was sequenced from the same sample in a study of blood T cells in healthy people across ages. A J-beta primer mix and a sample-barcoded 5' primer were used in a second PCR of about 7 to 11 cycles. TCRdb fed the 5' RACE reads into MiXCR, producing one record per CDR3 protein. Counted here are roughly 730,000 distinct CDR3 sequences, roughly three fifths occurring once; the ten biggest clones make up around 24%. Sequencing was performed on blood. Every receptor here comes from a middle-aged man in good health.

Written as DNA, the CDR3 is TGTGCCAGCAGCTTAGTCGGCAGTTACTACAATGAGCAGTTCTTC. This gives the protein CASSLVGSYYNEQFF. The rearrangement uses TRBV7-2 and TRBJ2-1; D call uncertain. The germline gives CDR1 SGHTA, CDR2 FQGNSA. V lost 1 base to trimming and J lost 3 bases, with 10 bases between them. This CDR3 is built from 15 residues.

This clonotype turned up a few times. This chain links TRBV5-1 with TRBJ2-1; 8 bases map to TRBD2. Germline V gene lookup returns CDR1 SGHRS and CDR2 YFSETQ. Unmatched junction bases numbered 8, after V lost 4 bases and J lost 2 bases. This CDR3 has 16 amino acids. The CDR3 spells CASSDAGTRPYNEQFF. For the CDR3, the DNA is TGCGCCAGCAGCGACGCCGGGACTAGGCCCTACAATGAGCAGTTCTTC.

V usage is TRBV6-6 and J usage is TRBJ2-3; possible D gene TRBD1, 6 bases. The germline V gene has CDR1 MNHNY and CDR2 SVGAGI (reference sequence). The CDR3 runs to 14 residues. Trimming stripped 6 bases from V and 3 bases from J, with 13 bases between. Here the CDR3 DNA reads TGTGCCAGCAGCCACAGGGCTAGTACAGATACGCAGTATTTT. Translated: CASSHRASTDTQYF.

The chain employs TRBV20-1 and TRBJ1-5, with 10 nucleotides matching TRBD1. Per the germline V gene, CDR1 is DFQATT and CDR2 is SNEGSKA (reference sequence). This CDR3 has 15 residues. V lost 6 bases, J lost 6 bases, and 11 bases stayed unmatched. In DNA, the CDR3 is TGCAGTGCAATTGCCGGACAGGGGGTCGCTCAGCCCCAGCATTTT. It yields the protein CSAIAGQGVAQPQHF.

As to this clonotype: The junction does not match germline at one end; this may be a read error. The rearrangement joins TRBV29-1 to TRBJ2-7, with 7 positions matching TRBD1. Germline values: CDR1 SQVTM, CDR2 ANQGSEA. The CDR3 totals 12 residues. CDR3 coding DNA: TGCAGCGTTAAACAGGGGAACTACAAGCAGTACTTC. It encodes CSVKQGNYKQYF.